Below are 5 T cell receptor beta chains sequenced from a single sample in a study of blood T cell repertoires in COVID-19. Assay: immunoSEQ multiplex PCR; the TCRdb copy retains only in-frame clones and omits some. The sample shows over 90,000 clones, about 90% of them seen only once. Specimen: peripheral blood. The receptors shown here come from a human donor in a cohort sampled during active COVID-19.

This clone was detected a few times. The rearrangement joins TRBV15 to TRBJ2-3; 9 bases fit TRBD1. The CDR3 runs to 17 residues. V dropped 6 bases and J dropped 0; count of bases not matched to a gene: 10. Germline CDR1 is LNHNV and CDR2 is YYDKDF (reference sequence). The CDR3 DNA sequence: TGTGCCACCAGTTTGCTGACAGGGGGGCTTAGCACAGATACGCAGTATTTT. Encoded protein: CATSLLTGGLSTDTQYF. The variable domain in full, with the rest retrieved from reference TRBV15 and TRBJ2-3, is DAMVIQNPRYQVTQFGKPVTLSCSQTLNHNVMYWYQQKSSQAPKLLFHYYDKDFNNEADTPDNFQSRRPNTSFCFLDIRSPGLGDTAMYLCATSLLTGGLSTDTQYFGPGTRLTVL.

The CDR3 sequence: CASSLYSEKLFF. DNA for the CDR3: TGTGCCAGCAGTTTATACAGTGAAAAACTGTTTTTT. V usage is TRBV28 and J usage is TRBJ1-4, with D unresolved. Germline V CDR1 and CDR2: MDHEN, SYDVKM. CDR3 length: 12 residues. V lost 1 base and J 7 bases, leaving 4 bases between the germline ends. The whole variable domain, filled in from reference TRBV28 and TRBJ1-4, reads DVKVTQSSRYLVKRTGEKVFLECVQDMDHENMFWYRQDPGLGLRLIYFSYDVKMKEKGDIPEGYSVSREKKERFSLILESASTNQTSMYLCASSLYSEKLFFGSGTQLSVL.

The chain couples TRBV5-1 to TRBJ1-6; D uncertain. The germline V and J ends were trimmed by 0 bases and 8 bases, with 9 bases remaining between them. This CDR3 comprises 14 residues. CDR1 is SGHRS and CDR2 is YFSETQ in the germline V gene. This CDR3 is CASSLGRGDSPLHF. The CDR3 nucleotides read TGCGCCAGCAGCTTGGGACGCGGGGATTCACCCCTCCACTTT. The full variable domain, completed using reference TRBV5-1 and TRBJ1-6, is KAGVTQTPRYLIKTRGQQVTLSCSPISGHRSVSWYQQTPGQGLQFLFEYFSETQRNKGNFPGRFSGRQFSNSRSEMNVSTLELGDSALYLCASSLGRGDSPLHFGNGTRLTVT.

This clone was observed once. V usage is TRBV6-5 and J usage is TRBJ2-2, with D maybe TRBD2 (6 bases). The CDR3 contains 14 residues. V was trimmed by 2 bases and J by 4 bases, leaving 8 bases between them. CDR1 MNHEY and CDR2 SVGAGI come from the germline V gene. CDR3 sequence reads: CASSYGGSTGELFF. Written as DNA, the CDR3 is TGTGCCAGCAGTTACGGGGGGAGCACCGGGGAGCTGTTTTTT.

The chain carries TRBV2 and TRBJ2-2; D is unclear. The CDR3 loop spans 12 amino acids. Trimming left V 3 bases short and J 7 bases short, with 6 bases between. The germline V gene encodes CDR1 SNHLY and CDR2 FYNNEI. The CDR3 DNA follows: TGTGCCAGCAGTGATTTGAGCGGGGAGCTGTTTTTT. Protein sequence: CASSDLSGELFF.